These 21 T cell receptor beta chains originate from one sample sequenced in a study of blood T cell repertoires in COVID-19. The assay was immunoSEQ multiplex PCR, and TCRdb's table has in-frame clones only and misses some. Of over 100,000 clones listed, 70% to 85% are singletons. The sample consisted of peripheral blood. The origin of the receptors is a woman older than 75 with active or convalescent COVID-19.

This clone turned up a few times. The gene calls are TRBV4-2 and TRBJ1-5, with unresolved D. Trimming left V 1 base short and J 5 bases short, with 6 bases between. The CDR3 extends over 13 amino acids. Germline V lookup: CDR1 LGHNA, CDR2 YNFKEQ. The CDR3 sequence is CASSQAQYQPQHF. The CDR3 DNA follows: TGTGCCAGCAGCCAAGCACAGTATCAGCCCCAGCATTTT.

The chain links TRBV10-3 to TRBJ1-2; D gene ambiguous. Germline V gene data show CDR1 as ENHRY and CDR2 as SYGVKD. Deletions cut 8 bases from V and 8 bases from J, with 15 bases between. The CDR3 length is 12 residues. CDR3 loop: CAIGKGGGGYTF. The DNA of the CDR3 is TGTGCCATCGGCAAGGGAGGAGGAGGCTACACCTTC.

CDR3 amino acids: CASSPQKGTGGYNEQFF. DNA of the CDR3: TGTGCCAGCAGTCCCCAGAAAGGAACAGGGGGCTACAATGAGCAGTTCTTC. The chain carries TRBV6-4 and TRBJ2-1, with 8 bases lining up with TRBD1. After removal of 5 bases from V and 3 bases from J, the junction contained 12 bases not matched to a gene. Germline V gene sequence: CDR1 MRHNA, CDR2 SNTAGT. The CDR3 consists of 17 residues.

The chain has TRBV5-1 and TRBJ2-7; 9 bases line up with TRBD1. Germline trimming cut 1 base from V and 3 bases from J; bases unmatched to any gene: 8. The V gene's germline CDR1 is SGHRS and CDR2 YFSETQ. The CDR3 is made up of 16 amino acids. Written as DNA, the CDR3 is TGCGCCAGCAGCTTGAGTATCGGACAGGGGAGCTACGAGCAGTACTTC. It encodes CASSLSIGQGSYEQYF.

This clone has only one observation. The CDR3 nucleotides read TGTGCCAGTAGTTTACAGGGTTTCTCTGGGGCCAACGTCCTGACTTTC. Protein: CASSLQGFSGANVLTF. V usage is TRBV19 and J usage is TRBJ2-6; weak D call: TRBD1 (6 bases). V was shortened by 5 bases and J by 0 bases, with 11 bases between the two germline ends. Germline CDR1 LNHDA, CDR2 SQIVND (reference sequence). The CDR3 totals 16 residues.

The chain employs TRBV18 and TRBJ1-5; the match to TRBD1 covers 7 bases. The CDR3 covers 14 residues. Germline V gene sequence: CDR1 KGHSH, CDR2 LQKENI. V lost 5 bases and J lost 8; bases outside the gene matches: 9. The CDR3 spells CASSNSGGYEPQHF. The CDR3, as DNA: TGTGCCAGCTCAAACTCAGGGGGATACGAGCCCCAGCATTTT.

The chain uses TRBV7-3 and TRBJ2-1; a weak D match, TRBD2 (6 bases). The CDR3 spans 14 residues. V lost 4 bases to trimming and J lost 3 bases, with 10 bases between them. Germline lookup yields CDR1 SGHTA and CDR2 FQGTGA. The CDR3 reads CASSYGTYYNEQFF. The CDR3 nucleotides read TGTGCCAGCAGCTATGGGACTTACTACAATGAGCAGTTCTTC. Looking up the rest from reference TRBV7-3 and TRBJ2-1 gives the full variable domain: GAGVSQTPSNKVTEKGKYVELRCDPISGHTALYWYRQSLGQGPEFLIYFQGTGAADDSGLPNDRFFAVRPEGSVSTLKIQRTERGDSAVYLCASSYGTYYNEQFFGPGTRLTVL.

V is TRBV3-1 (or the pseudogene TRBV3-2) and J is TRBJ2-6; D possibly corresponds to TRBD2 (5 bases). The CDR3 totals 15 residues. Trimming shortened V by 4 bases and J by 3 bases, and 10 bases separated the two germline ends. Germline assignment: CDR1 LGHDT and CDR2 YNNKEL (reference sequence). CDR3 bases: TGTGCCAGCAGCCCTGGACTGAGTGGGGCCAACGTCCTGACTTTC. It is translated as CASSPGLSGANVLTF.

Notes on this clone: Other DNA sequences in the sample encode the same CDR3. The rearrangement joins TRBV3-1 (or the pseudogene TRBV3-2) to TRBJ2-2, with D uncertain. Trimming removed 1 base from V and 3 bases from J, with 6 bases in between. Germline CDR1 reads LGHDT; CDR2 reads YNNKEL (reference sequence). This CDR3 contains 14 residues. The CDR3 coding sequence is TGTGCCAGCAGCCAAGGTCGAGACACCGGGGAGCTGTTTTTT. Translation gives CASSQGRDTGELFF.

V is TRBV13 and J is TRBJ2-7; D is undetermined. This CDR3 comprises 15 residues. V lost 3 bases to trimming and J lost 2 bases, with 14 bases between them. CDR1 and CDR2 from the germline V gene are PRHDT and FYEKMQ (reference sequence). In DNA, the CDR3 is TGTGCCAGCAGCTTCTCCAGACCAGAGGCCTACGAGCAGTACTTC. This translates into CASSFSRPEAYEQYF. Using reference TRBV13 and TRBJ2-7 for the parts outside the CDR3, the full variable domain is AAGVIQSPRHLIKEKRETATLKCYPIPRHDTVYWYQQGPGQDPQFLISFYEKMQSDKGSIPDRFSAQQFSDYHSELNMSSLELGDSALYFCASSFSRPEAYEQYFGPGTRLTVT.

V and J are TRBV10-3 and TRBJ1-2; maybe TRBD1 (6 bases). The CDR3 spans 16 residues. The germline V gene encodes CDR1 ENHRY and CDR2 SYGVKD. V was clipped by 2 bases and J by 8 bases, with 21 bases between them. CDR3 in amino acids: CAISEGAGGDFGGYTF. CDR3 in DNA: TGTGCCATCAGTGAGGGCGCGGGGGGCGACTTCGGAGGCTACACCTTC.

This chain joins TRBV3-1 (or the pseudogene TRBV3-2) and TRBJ2-1, with TRBD2 matching over 12 bases. Germline V gene lookup returns CDR1 LGHDT and CDR2 YNNKEL (reference sequence). The CDR3 is 20 amino acids. Trimming removed 1 base from V and 1 base from J; junction bases left unmatched: 11. The CDR3 here is CASSQVQLAGGPFSYNEQFF. As DNA, the CDR3 is TGTGCCAGCAGCCAAGTTCAGCTAGCGGGAGGGCCGTTTTCCTACAATGAGCAGTTCTTC.

This clone was counted a single time. A junction boundary mismatches the germline segment, possibly from a read error. This chain connects TRBV24-1 to TRBJ2-7; 8 bases align to TRBD1. The CDR3 spans 15 residues. Germline V gene lookup returns CDR1 KGHDR and CDR2 SFDVKD. The CDR3 loop reads CATSDLRAGLTGDLF. Here the CDR3 DNA reads TGTGCCACCAGTGATTTGCGGGCAGGCCTGACAGGGGACCTCTTC.

A single count supports this clone. This chain connects TRBV11-2 to TRBJ2-2, with D tentatively TRBD2 (6 bases). The CDR3 sequence is 15 residues long. Germline loops: CDR1 SGHAT, CDR2 FQNNGV. V lost 4 bases, J lost 4 bases, and 13 bases lay in between. The CDR3 DNA reads TGTGCCAGCAGCTCCCGGCGGGGCTCCACCGGGGAGCTGTTTTTT. Translated, it gives CASSSRRGSTGELFF.

J is TRBJ2-7 and V is TRBV20-1; D gene ambiguous. Germline values: CDR1 DFQATT, CDR2 SNEGSKA (reference sequence). V gave up 3 bases and J gave up 3 bases, with 9 bases separating them. The length of the CDR3 is 12 residues. The CDR3 region has the DNA TGCAGTGCTAGTGTAGATCACTACGAGCAGTACTTC. Translating it yields CSASVDHYEQYF.

V gene TRBV11-3 combines with J gene TRBJ2-7; 9 bases match TRBD2. Germline V lookup: CDR1 SGHNT, CDR2 YENEEA. CDR3 length: 14 amino acids. The trim removed 2 bases at V and 6 bases at J, leaving 5 bases unmatched. CDR3 loop: CASSLLAGSREQYF. DNA of the CDR3: TGTGCCAGCAGCTTACTAGCGGGATCGCGCGAGCAGTACTTC.

V is TRBV25-1 and J is TRBJ1-3, with 7 bases aligning to TRBD1. The ends lost 10 bases at V and 4 bases at J; junction bases unmatched: 7. CDR1 MGHDK and CDR2 SYGVNS come from the germline V gene. The length of the CDR3 is 13 residues. CDR3 sequence: CATRQGAGNTIYF. In nucleotides, the CDR3 is TGTGCCACGCGACAGGGAGCCGGAAACACCATATATTTT.

A single count supports this clone. The chain employs TRBV5-1 and TRBJ2-5; 7 bases fit TRBD2. Germline values: CDR1 SGHRS, CDR2 YFSETQ. The CDR3 spans 14 residues. Trimming took 4 bases from V and 1 from J; bases not matched to a gene: 4. The CDR3 nucleotides read TGCGCCAGCAGCAGGGCGGGAGCCCAAGAGACCCAGTACTTC. It encodes CASSRAGAQETQYF.

The chain uses TRBV7-2 and TRBJ2-7; D perhaps matches TRBD1 (6 bases). Germline V gene lookup returns CDR1 SGHTA and CDR2 FQGNSA. CDR3 length: 13 amino acids. V was clipped by 6 bases and J by 0 bases, with 9 bases between them. CDR3 nucleotides: TGTGCCAGCAGACCAGGGGCCTCCTACGAGCAGTACTTC. Residues: CASRPGASYEQYF. Full variable domain (outside the CDR3, taken from reference TRBV7-2 and TRBJ2-7): GAGVSQSPSNKVTEKGKDVELRCDPISGHTALYWYRQSLGQGLEFLIYFQGNSAPDKSGLPSDRFSAERTGGSVSTLTIQRTQQEDSAVYLCASRPGASYEQYFGPGTRLTVT.

The chain uses TRBV4-2 and TRBJ2-2; D gene unclear. The CDR3 is 14 amino acids. The ends were cut back, 0 bases at V and 4 bases at J, with 6 bases in the middle. CDR1 is LGHNA, CDR2 YNFKEQ, per germline. The CDR3 region is CASSQDGVTGELFF. In DNA form, the CDR3 reads TGTGCCAGCAGCCAAGATGGAGTCACCGGGGAGCTGTTTTTT.

J is TRBJ2-7 and V is TRBV27, with a tentative D call TRBD2 (8 bases). This CDR3 contains 15 residues. Per germline, CDR1 MNHEY and CDR2 SMNVEV (reference sequence). V was shortened by 7 bases and J by 6 bases, with 22 bases between the two germline ends. CDR3 nucleotide sequence: TGTGCCAGCACCCGCAGGGGGAGTGCGGGAGGCGAGCAGTACTTC. Amino acid sequence: CASTRRGSAGGEQYF.